These 32 T cell receptor beta chains share one sample of origin, sequenced in a study of cytomegalovirus exposure and HLA in healthy donors. 60 Vbeta and 13 Jbeta primers were used in PCR. Sequenced by immunoSEQ multiplex PCR; TCRdb stores in-frame clones only, minus some. The table shows roughly 240,000 clones, with approximately 81% occurring only once. Sequenced material: PBMCs. The source is a girl aged 2-10 years in good health and CMV-seronegative.

The V and J genes are TRBV6-6 and TRBJ1-1; D is perhaps TRBD1 (5 bases). The germline V gene has CDR1 MNHNY and CDR2 SVGAGI (reference sequence). V dropped 2 bases and J dropped 1 base, with 8 bases sitting between them. This CDR3 comprises 14 residues. CDR3 protein: CASSYRGQNTEAFF. The CDR3, as DNA: TGTGCCAGCAGTTACCGAGGACAGAACACTGAAGCTTTCTTT.

The gene calls are TRBV4-1 and TRBJ1-6; TRBD1 matches 7 bases. Germline lookup yields CDR1 MGHRA and CDR2 YSYEKL. V lost 0 bases and J lost 7; bases outside the gene matches: 3. The length of the CDR3 is 15 residues. CDR3 sequence: CASSQEGGGNSPLHF. Written as DNA, the CDR3 is TGCGCCAGCAGCCAAGAAGGGGGCGGCAATTCACCCCTCCACTTT.

V gene TRBV2 combines with J gene TRBJ2-5, with a tentative D call TRBD1 (5 bases). The germline V gene has CDR1 SNHLY and CDR2 FYNNEI. Trimming stripped 6 bases from V and 2 bases from J, with 10 bases between. The CDR3 has 13 amino acids. Written as DNA, the CDR3 is TGTGCCAGCAGATGGGGCAGTCAAGAGACCCAGTACTTC. Translating it yields CASRWGSQETQYF.

This clone occurred a few times. The chain couples TRBV30 to TRBJ1-1; D not resolved. CDR3 length: 10 residues. In germline, CDR1 is GTSNPN, CDR2 SVGIG (reference sequence). Trimming shortened V by 0 bases and J by 12 bases, and 8 bases separated the two germline ends. The CDR3 loop is CAWSVLEPFF. In nucleotides, the CDR3 is TGTGCCTGGAGTGTACTAGAGCCTTTCTTT.

The count of this clone is one. This chain links TRBV6-5 with TRBJ2-7; TRBD2 might be the D (5 bases). The germline V gene has CDR1 MNHEY and CDR2 SVGAGI. This CDR3 comprises 14 residues. V lost 4 bases, J lost 3 bases, and 13 bases lay in between. CDR3 in DNA: TGTGCCAGCAGTTCTGGGCGGGCTCTCTACGAGCAGTACTTC. Encoded protein: CASSSGRALYEQYF.

The V gene is TRBV7-3, the J gene TRBJ1-1, with D possibly being TRBD1 (6 bases). Germline V CDR1 and CDR2: SGHTA, FQGTGA. The CDR3 totals 15 residues. V lost 2 bases, J lost 1 base, and 11 bases lay in between. The CDR3 DNA sequence: TGTGCCAGCAGCTTACGAGCCAGGGGGAACACTGAAGCTTTCTTT. Translation: CASSLRARGNTEAFF.

The CDR3 reads CASSTPGLPQETQYF. The CDR3 DNA reads TGTGCCAGCAGCACCCCGGGACTTCCACAAGAGACCCAGTACTTC. V is TRBV4-2 and J is TRBJ2-5, with D perhaps TRBD2 (6 bases). CDR1 and CDR2 from the germline V gene are LGHNA and YNFKEQ. Trimming left V 5 bases short and J 2 bases short, with 15 bases between. CDR3 length equals 15 residues.

The chain links TRBV5-4 to TRBJ2-3; 7 bases fit TRBD2. The germline V gene has CDR1 SGHNT and CDR2 YYREEE (reference sequence). The CDR3 is made up of 16 amino acids. J lost 4 bases, V lost 4 bases, and 12 bases had no gene match. The DNA of the CDR3 is TGTGCCAGCAGCACGAAACGAGCGGGGACGGCAGATACGCAGTATTTT. Its protein product is CASSTKRAGTADTQYF.

This sequence joins TRBV18 and TRBJ2-4; D gene unclear. The CDR3 runs to 15 residues. The V gene lost 3 bases and the J gene lost 0 bases, with 9 bases spanning the gap. The germline V gene encodes CDR1 KGHSH and CDR2 LQKENI. CDR3 in amino acids: CASSPSTGAKNIQYF. DNA of the CDR3: TGTGCCAGCTCACCTAGTACCGGAGCCAAAAACATTCAGTACTTC. The full variable domain, rest sourced from reference TRBV18 and TRBJ2-4, is NAGVMQNPRHLVRRRGQEARLRCSPMKGHSHVYWYRQLPEEGLKFMVYLQKENIIDESGMPKERFSAEFPKEGPSILRIQQVVRGDSAAYFCASSPSTGAKNIQYFGAGTRLSVL.

The rearrangement uses TRBV6-6 and TRBJ1-5; 7 bases line up with TRBD1. Germline V gene lookup returns CDR1 MNHNY and CDR2 SVGAGI (reference sequence). With 6 bases clipped from V and 8 bases from J, the junction kept 10 bases outside the gene matches. The CDR3 has 14 amino acids. The CDR3 DNA follows: TGTGCCAGCAGGCCTGGACAGGTCTTGGAGCCCCAGCATTTT. The encoded protein is CASRPGQVLEPQHF.

The chain employs TRBV25-1 and TRBJ2-7; D may be TRBD1 (6 bases). V was cut by 8 bases and J by 2 bases, with 19 bases left in between. Germline CDR1 reads MGHDK; CDR2 reads SYGVNS. The CDR3 totals 15 residues. CDR3 region: CASLRSGVSTYEQYF. CDR3 nucleotide sequence: TGTGCCAGCCTTCGATCAGGGGTGAGCACCTACGAGCAGTACTTC.

The chain is built from TRBV10-3 and TRBJ2-7; a weak D match, TRBD2 (6 bases). The CDR3 covers 17 residues. Germline V gene sequence: CDR1 ENHRY, CDR2 SYGVKD. V was shortened by 5 bases and J by 3 bases, with 23 bases between the two germline ends. CDR3 protein: CAISQSEGRGHFYEQYF. The DNA of the CDR3 is TGTGCCATCAGTCAGAGCGAGGGGCGGGGTCATTTCTACGAGCAGTACTTC.

The genes are TRBV19 and TRBJ1-2; weak D call: TRBD1 (5 bases). The germline V gene has CDR1 LNHDA and CDR2 SQIVND (reference sequence). The CDR3 has 12 residues. The ends were cut back, 5 bases at V and 8 bases at J, with 12 bases in the middle. CDR3 sequence reads: CASSPDRNGYTF. The DNA for the CDR3 is TGTGCCAGTAGTCCCGACAGAAACGGCTACACCTTC.

The J gene is TRBJ2-1, the V gene TRBV2; 8 positions match TRBD2. Germline V gene lookup returns CDR1 SNHLY and CDR2 FYNNEI. The CDR3 covers 15 residues. V dropped 6 bases and J dropped 0; count of bases not matched to a gene: 4. The CDR3 here is CASRLSGSSYNEQFF. The CDR3 coding sequence is TGTGCCAGCAGGTTAAGCGGGAGCTCCTACAATGAGCAGTTCTTC.

The genes are TRBV10-3 and TRBJ2-1; possibly TRBD1 for D (5 bases). This CDR3 spans 12 amino acids. V was cut by 2 bases and J by 12 bases, with 11 bases left in between. CDR1 ENHRY and CDR2 SYGVKD come from the germline V gene. The CDR3 nucleotides read TGTGCCATCAGTGAGCCGGGCAGGGCGCAGTTCTTC. It yields the protein CAISEPGRAQFF.

The CDR3, as DNA: TGCGCCAGCAGTGAGTCGGCGGGCCTTAGCACAGATACGCAGTATTTT. This sequence encodes CASSESAGLSTDTQYF. The J gene is TRBJ2-3, the V gene TRBV10-1; D may be TRBD2 (5 bases). The V gene lost 0 bases and the J gene lost 0 bases, with 10 bases spanning the gap. Germline V gene data show CDR1 as WNHNN and CDR2 as SYGVQD (reference sequence). The CDR3 spans 16 residues.

The rearrangement joins TRBV10-3 to TRBJ2-5, with 14 bases identical to TRBD2. The CDR3 spans 13 residues. With 10 bases clipped from V and 5 bases from J, the junction kept 3 bases outside the gene matches. Germline V gene sequence: CDR1 ENHRY, CDR2 SYGVKD. The CDR3 loop is CATRTSGGETQYF. The CDR3 DNA reads TGTGCCACCCGGACTAGCGGGGGGGAGACCCAGTACTTC.

The V call is TRBV5-1, the J call TRBJ2-7; D is possibly TRBD1 (8 bases). CDR1 SGHRS and CDR2 YFSETQ come from the germline V gene. The CDR3 sequence is 14 residues long. Trimming stripped 4 bases from V and 3 bases from J, with 14 bases between. CDR3 sequence reads: CASSATGDYYEQYF. The CDR3 DNA reads as TGCGCCAGCAGCGCGACAGGGGACTACTACGAGCAGTACTTC.

This rearrangement joins TRBV6-4 to TRBJ2-5; TRBD2 matches at 7 bases. The J segment lost 4 bases and the V segment lost 8 bases, leaving 7 bases of the junction unmatched. CDR3 length: 13 residues. In germline, CDR1 is MRHNA, CDR2 SNTAGT. The CDR3 nucleotides are TGTGCCAGCTCGAGCGGGACCGGAGAGACCCAGTACTTC. Protein: CASSSGTGETQYF.

This chain joins TRBV4-1 and TRBJ2-7; 8 bases agree with TRBD2. V dropped 6 bases and J dropped 3; count of bases not matched to a gene: 10. The CDR3 is made up of 15 amino acids. CDR1 and CDR2 from the germline V gene are MGHRA and YSYEKL. The CDR3 region has the DNA TGCGCCAGCAGTCCTAGTAGCGGGACCTTCTACGAGCAGTACTTC. Translated, it gives CASSPSSGTFYEQYF.

The rearrangement joins TRBV11-2 to TRBJ2-5; D is undetermined. Trimming stripped 5 bases from V and 3 bases from J, with 7 bases between. CDR3 length: 12 amino acids. Germline V gene sequence: CDR1 SGHAT, CDR2 FQNNGV. In DNA form, the CDR3 reads TGTGCCAGCAGCCGATCGGAAGAGACCCAGTACTTC. This sequence encodes CASSRSEETQYF.

The chain is built from TRBV4-1 and TRBJ1-6; D gene unclear. The CDR3 has 13 residues. V was trimmed by 0 bases and J by 9 bases, leaving 6 bases between them. Per germline, CDR1 MGHRA and CDR2 YSYEKL. The DNA for the CDR3 is TGCGCCAGCAGCCAAGACGTCCCTTCACCCCTCCACTTT. This sequence encodes CASSQDVPSPLHF.

The chain uses TRBV5-6 and TRBJ2-3; TRBD2 matches at 9 bases. Trimming took 6 bases from V and 3 from J; bases not matched to a gene: 11. The CDR3 sequence is 16 residues long. Germline CDR1 is SGHDT and CDR2 is YYEEEE. CDR3 sequence reads: CASTDSAGGLTDTQYF. CDR3 nucleotides: TGTGCCAGCACCGACTCTGCGGGGGGGCTGACAGATACGCAGTATTTT.

The chain uses TRBV5-1 and TRBJ2-7; possibly TRBD1 for D (6 bases). Germline V lookup: CDR1 SGHRS, CDR2 YFSETQ. This CDR3 contains 14 residues. The V end lost 0 bases, the J end lost 0 bases, and 7 bases lay between the germline ends. CDR3 nucleotides: TGCGCCAGCAGCTTGGGGGACAACTCCTACGAGCAGTACTTC. Protein sequence: CASSLGDNSYEQYF.

This chain uses TRBV6-1 with TRBJ1-1, with TRBD1 matching 7 bases. J was trimmed by 7 bases and V by 7 bases; bases with no gene match: 3. The CDR3 covers 11 residues. The germline V gene has CDR1 MNHNS and CDR2 SASEGT. In DNA form, the CDR3 reads TGTGCCAGCACCCAGGGGGTTGAAGCTTTCTTT. This gives the protein CASTQGVEAFF.

V usage is TRBV5-6 and J usage is TRBJ2-2; tentatively, D is TRBD2 (6 bases). The CDR3 sequence is 15 residues long. Deletions cut 0 bases from V and 3 bases from J, with 9 bases between. CDR1 and CDR2 (germline): SGHDT, YYEEEE. CDR3 in amino acids: CASSLAWRDTGELFF. As DNA, the CDR3 is TGTGCCAGCAGCTTGGCCTGGAGGGACACCGGGGAGCTGTTTTTT.

This sequence joins TRBV5-1 and TRBJ1-4; 7 bases line up with TRBD1. CDR3 length: 13 residues. Trimming at V came to 4 bases and at J to 7 bases, leaving 4 bases not matched to a gene. The germline V gene has CDR1 SGHRS and CDR2 YFSETQ. In nucleotides, the CDR3 is TGCGCCAGCAGCCGGGACAGTGTTGAAAAACTGTTTTTT. Translation: CASSRDSVEKLFF.

The chain recombines TRBV6-5 with TRBJ1-2, with D unresolved. The germline CDR1 and CDR2 sequences are MNHEY and SVGAGI. The CDR3 covers 11 residues. Between the trimmed V and J ends, which lost 6 bases and 3 bases, there was a span of 5 bases. The CDR3 spells CASRAYYGYTF. In nucleotides, the CDR3 is TGTGCCAGCAGGGCCTACTATGGCTACACCTTC.

The chain employs TRBV6-5 and TRBJ1-5; TRBD1 aligns across 9 bases. Germline CDR1 reads MNHEY; CDR2 reads SVGAGI. The J segment lost 6 bases and the V segment lost 7 bases, leaving 7 bases of the junction unmatched. This CDR3 is built from 14 residues. This chain's CDR3 is CASISGTGSQPQHF. The CDR3 DNA sequence: TGTGCCAGCATCAGTGGGACAGGGAGTCAGCCCCAGCATTTT.

The V call is TRBV5-6, the J call TRBJ2-3; D perhaps matches TRBD2 (6 bases). V lost 0 bases and J 2 bases, leaving 10 bases between the germline ends. The CDR3 sequence is 15 residues long. Germline CDR1 is SGHDT and CDR2 is YYEEEE. DNA for the CDR3: TGTGCCAGCAGCTTGGCTGCGGGACCCACAGATACGCAGTATTTT. Translated: CASSLAAGPTDTQYF.

This clone was found once. The chain combines TRBV30 with TRBJ1-6, with D possibly TRBD1 on 5 matching bases. The CDR3 totals 14 residues. In germline, CDR1 is GTSNPN, CDR2 SVGIG (reference sequence). V was trimmed by 0 bases and J by 10 bases, leaving 13 bases between them. The CDR3 loop reads CAWSVRKGRSPLHF. CDR3 DNA: TGTGCCTGGAGTGTACGGAAGGGGCGATCACCCCTCCACTTT. Based on the CDR3 plus reference TRBV30 and TRBJ1-6, the full variable domain is SQTIHQWPATLVQPVGSPLSLECTVEGTSNPNLYWYRQAAGRGLQLLFYSVGIGQISSEVPQNLSASRPQDRQFILSSKKLLLSDSGFYLCAWSVRKGRSPLHFGNGTRLTVT.

J is TRBJ1-2 and V is TRBV6-5; D perhaps matches TRBD1 (5 bases). V was trimmed by 1 base and J by 5 bases, leaving 8 bases between them. The CDR3 sequence is 13 residues long. CDR1 and CDR2 from the germline V gene are MNHEY and SVGAGI. The CDR3 DNA reads TGTGCCAGCAGTTACTACGGGGGATATGGCTACACCTTC. Protein: CASSYYGGYGYTF.